The subject of this entry is one T cell receptor (beta chain). Per the germline V gene, CDR1 is MDHEN and CDR2 is SYDVKM. The CDR3 runs to 16 residues. Unmatched junction bases numbered 11, after V lost 5 bases and J lost 7 bases. Researchers sorted participants into cohorts using their self-reported clinical history. Symptom resolution, clearance, or two negative PCRs marked the recovered donors of Cohort 3. In the original workflow: Using reference gene primer amplification, nucleated cell counts were estimated. The repertoire was sequenced with immunoSEQ multiplex PCR; TCRdb's copy has only in-frame clones and lacks some. V and J calls and clone size are those listed in that table; D and trimming were worked out from the DNA. Of around 200,000 clones detected, approximately 84% appear once; the ten largest clones hold 3.2%. The source of the sample is a study of blood T cell repertoires in COVID-19.

The sequencing sample was made of PBMCs or T cells enriched from blood (not recorded which). This rearrangement joins TRBV28 to TRBJ1-6, with 7 nucleotides matching TRBD1. The sequence was obtained from a woman under 40 who had recovered from COVID-19. The CDR3 is CASSPPRGKGNSPLHF. CDR3 DNA sequence: TGTGCCAGCAGTCCTCCCAGGGGGAAGGGGAATTCACCCCTCCACTTT.